This entry lists 22 T cell receptor beta chains sequenced from one sample in a study of cytomegalovirus exposure and HLA in healthy donors. The primer mix had 60 Vbeta and 13 Jbeta primers. The table came from immunoSEQ multiplex PCR; TCRdb's copy has only in-frame clones and leaves some out. The sample lists roughly 150,000 clones; approximately 83% were seen once. Sequences were obtained from PBMCs. All receptors come from a woman aged 18-29 years in good health and CMV-seronegative.

V and J are TRBV11-2 and TRBJ1-2; perhaps TRBD1 as D (6 bases). The CDR3 runs 16 residues. V was pared by 5 bases and J by 0 bases, with 16 bases between. Germline V gene lookup returns CDR1 SGHAT and CDR2 FQNNGV. CDR3 in amino acids: CASSPDRIPSNYGYTF. As DNA, the CDR3 is TGTGCCAGCAGCCCAGACAGGATACCTTCTAACTATGGCTACACCTTC.

In regard to this clone: Other nucleotide sequences in the sample specify the same CDR3. The chain links TRBV5-1 to TRBJ2-7; tentatively, D is TRBD2 (7 bases). The V gene lost 4 bases and the J gene lost 3 bases, with 17 bases spanning the gap. CDR3 size: 15 residues. Germline V gene sequence: CDR1 SGHRS, CDR2 YFSETQ. CDR3 loop: CASSQGGGLSYEQYF. The CDR3 DNA sequence: TGCGCCAGCAGCCAAGGCGGGGGCCTAAGCTACGAGCAGTACTTC.

The rearrangement uses TRBV27 and TRBJ1-1; D may be TRBD1 (5 bases). The CDR3 has 14 residues. Between the trimmed V and J ends, which lost 2 bases and 2 bases, there was a span of 9 bases. Germline lookup yields CDR1 MNHEY and CDR2 SMNVEV (reference sequence). CDR3 bases: TGTGCCAGCAGTTTAACGACAGCAAACACTGAAGCTTTCTTT. Encoded protein: CASSLTTANTEAFF.

The CDR3, as DNA: TGTGCCAGCCGCACAGGGACCGAGCAGTACTTC. Its protein is CASRTGTEQYF. The chain is built from TRBV6-5 and TRBJ2-7, with D perhaps matching TRBD1 (6 bases). V gave up 8 bases and J gave up 6 bases, with 11 bases separating them. The germline V gene has CDR1 MNHEY and CDR2 SVGAGI. This CDR3 is 11 amino acids long.

The chain has TRBV27 and TRBJ1-5; D is perhaps TRBD1 (5 bases). The CDR3 is made up of 15 amino acids. Looked up from germline, CDR1 is MNHEY and CDR2 is SMNVEV (reference sequence). The germline V and J ends were trimmed by 6 bases and 0 bases, with 12 bases remaining between them. This CDR3 reads CASSYTGPSNQPQHF. In DNA, the CDR3 is TGTGCCAGCAGCTATACAGGCCCTAGCAATCAGCCCCAGCATTTT.

This chain links TRBV2 with TRBJ2-7, with 8 bases that match TRBD1. The junction had 5 bases not matched to a gene; V was cut back by 10 bases and J by 0 bases. The CDR3 covers 13 residues. Germline CDR1 reads SNHLY; CDR2 reads FYNNEI. This CDR3 is CATETGVSYEQYF. As DNA, the CDR3 is TGTGCCACAGAGACAGGGGTCTCCTACGAGCAGTACTTC.

The chain carries TRBV28 and TRBJ2-5; 7 bases are a match to TRBD1. The DNA end is a closer match to TRBJ2-7, so the J assignment may be wrong. CDR3 length equals 16 residues. The germline V gene has CDR1 MDHEN and CDR2 SYDVKM. The CDR3 DNA is TGTGCCAGCAGCCGGGCCCCCTGGGACAGTACCTACGAGCAGTACTTC. Its translation is CASSRAPWDSTYEQYF.

This chain uses TRBV29-1 with TRBJ2-2, with unresolved D. Trimming took off 7 bases at V and 5 bases at J, with 8 bases between the two ends. The length of the CDR3 is 11 residues. Germline CDR1 is SQVTM and CDR2 is ANQGSEA. CDR3 protein: CSGGSTGELFF. The CDR3 DNA is TGCAGCGGCGGAAGTACCGGGGAGCTGTTTTTT.

The chain links TRBV28 to TRBJ2-6, with 7 bases aligning to TRBD1. Trimming removed 5 bases from V and 4 bases from J; junction bases left unmatched: 5. Germline V gives CDR1 MDHEN, CDR2 SYDVKM. This CDR3 contains 15 residues. The CDR3 nucleotides are TGTGCCAGCAGTCCGACAGGGTTGGGGGCCAACGTCCTGACTTTC. Translating gives CASSPTGLGANVLTF.

This chain connects TRBV15 to TRBJ1-3, with TRBD1 matching 8 bases. After removal of 0 bases from V and 2 bases from J, the junction contained 3 bases not matched to a gene. CDR3 length: 16 residues. Germline CDR1 and CDR2: LNHNV and YYDKDF (reference sequence). The CDR3 sequence: CATSRDQGAAGNTIYF. In DNA form, the CDR3 reads TGTGCCACCAGCAGAGATCAGGGGGCGGCTGGAAACACCATATATTTT.

This clone was detected only once. The chain uses TRBV4-2 and TRBJ2-5; 11 bases match TRBD2. J was trimmed by 4 bases and V by 1 base; bases with no gene match: 8. This CDR3 comprises 17 residues. Germline loops: CDR1 LGHNA, CDR2 YNFKEQ. DNA for the CDR3: TGTGCCAGCAGCCAAGTATTTAGCGGGGGGGCCGTAGAGACCCAGTACTTC. Translation: CASSQVFSGGAVETQYF.

V usage is TRBV6-5 and J usage is TRBJ2-7; a possible D gene is TRBD1 (6 bases). Germline V gene sequence: CDR1 MNHEY, CDR2 SVGAGI. V dropped 2 bases and J dropped 1 base, with 9 bases sitting between them. The CDR3 sequence is 14 residues long. The CDR3 DNA follows: TGTGCCAGCAGTTACCAGGGGCAGTCCTACGAGCAGTACTTC. Its protein is CASSYQGQSYEQYF.

The chain recombines TRBV2 with TRBJ1-2; 8 bases are a match to TRBD1. The CDR3 has 14 amino acids. The V gene end was trimmed by 5 bases and the J gene end by 2 bases; junction bases not matched to a gene: 4. CDR1 is SNHLY, CDR2 FYNNEI, per germline. The CDR3 bases are TGTGCCAGCAGTACAGACAGGGGCAACTATGGCTACACCTTC. Encoded protein: CASSTDRGNYGYTF.

This chain joins TRBV6-6 and TRBJ1-2; D call uncertain. Trimming removed 2 bases at V and 4 bases at J, with 14 bases between. This CDR3 region has 15 residues. Per the germline V gene, CDR1 is MNHNY and CDR2 is SVGAGI (reference sequence). The CDR3 nucleotides are TGTGCCAGCAGTTACGACGGTGGAGGCGGCTATGGCTACACCTTC. Amino acids: CASSYDGGGGYGYTF.

This chain uses TRBV10-3 with TRBJ2-1; TRBD2 matches at 9 bases. After removal of 7 bases from V and 0 bases from J, the junction contained 7 bases not matched to a gene. The germline gives CDR1 ENHRY, CDR2 SYGVKD. The CDR3 consists of 16 residues. The CDR3: CAINRLAGSSYNEQFF. The CDR3, as DNA: TGTGCCATCAATAGGCTAGCGGGGAGCTCCTACAATGAGCAGTTCTTC.

The chain recombines TRBV7-8 with TRBJ2-7, with TRBD1 matching 7 bases. This CDR3 has 16 residues. Germline V lookup: CDR1 SGHVS, CDR2 FQNEAQ. The V gene end was trimmed by 3 bases and the J gene end by 4 bases; junction bases not matched to a gene: 12. CDR3 protein: CASSFYSKQGWYEQYF. In nucleotides, the CDR3 is TGTGCCAGCAGCTTCTATAGCAAACAGGGGTGGTACGAGCAGTACTTC.

The CDR3 nucleotides are TGTGCCAGCAGCTTAGGAGTGGGTAGCGGGGTCGGTGAGCAGTTCTTC. This codes for CASSLGVGSGVGEQFF. This chain connects TRBV11-2 to TRBJ2-1; 8 nucleotides align to TRBD2. CDR1 is SGHAT and CDR2 is FQNNGV in the germline V gene. After removal of 1 base from V and 9 bases from J, the junction contained 11 bases not matched to a gene. The CDR3 is 16 residues long.

The chain uses TRBV11-2 and TRBJ2-3, with D perhaps TRBD2 (5 bases). CDR1 is SGHAT, CDR2 FQNNGV, per germline. Trimming removed 3 bases from V and 4 bases from J, with 14 bases in between. CDR3 size: 15 residues. CDR3 amino acids: CASSLGRGWADTQYF. DNA for the CDR3: TGTGCCAGCAGCTTGGGCCGGGGATGGGCAGATACGCAGTATTTT.

The V call is TRBV5-1, the J call TRBJ1-1; no firm D call. CDR1 and CDR2 (germline): SGHRS, YFSETQ. V lost 1 base, J lost 4 bases, and 14 bases lay in between. The CDR3 has 15 amino acids. CDR3 sequence (DNA): TGCGCCAGCAGCTTGTTCTCCGCCCGGGGCACTGAAGCTTTCTTT. Its translation is CASSLFSARGTEAFF.

This chain uses TRBV5-1 with TRBJ1-1; possible D gene TRBD1, 6 bases. This CDR3 has 13 amino acids. Deletions cut 5 bases from V and 2 bases from J, with 10 bases between. The germline gives CDR1 SGHRS, CDR2 YFSETQ. In DNA, the CDR3 is TGCGCCAGCAGGGGGGGGGCCAACACTGAAGCTTTCTTT. As protein: CASRGGANTEAFF.

This sequence joins TRBV5-1 and TRBJ1-4; 12 nucleotides line up with TRBD1. The V segment lost 4 bases and the J segment 3 bases; nucleotides outside the gene matches: 16. CDR3 length: 20 residues. Germline V gene lookup returns CDR1 SGHRS and CDR2 YFSETQ. CDR3 DNA: TGCGCCAGCAGCCCGAGCCGGGGGACAGGGGGCGGTATGGCTAATGAAAAACTGTTTTTT. Translating gives CASSPSRGTGGGMANEKLFF.

V gene TRBV30 combines with J gene TRBJ1-5; 10 bases map to TRBD1. Trimming removed 3 bases from V and 7 bases from J; junction bases left unmatched: 3. The V gene's germline CDR1 is GTSNPN and CDR2 SVGIG (reference sequence). The CDR3 totals 13 residues. The CDR3 reads CAWSRTGGQPQHF. The CDR3 bases are TGTGCCTGGAGCCGGACAGGGGGGCAGCCCCAGCATTTT.